This record looks at one TCR beta chain sequence and its context. Its antigen is unidentified. The CDR3 is 12 amino acids. V lost 8 bases and J 7 bases, leaving 14 bases between the germline ends. Germline CDR1 MDHEN, CDR2 SYDVKM. This record comes from a study of Ad26.COV2.S vaccination and SARS-CoV-2 variants. As for the study in general: This donor came from the COV1001 trial of Ad26.COV2.S. Study-level results: Post-vaccination spike-specific CD8+ and CD4+ T cell responses reportedly had substantial breadth.

The treatment was: some 20 received Ad26.COV2.S at low or high dose, single or two shots; about 5 received placebo; per-sample allocation not given. Sampling took place 63 days after the first vaccine or placebo injection. It was an adult aged 18-55 years in Boston who was the donor. Sequenced by immunoSEQ multiplex PCR; TCRdb stores in-frame clones only, minus some. The data hold about 480,000 clones, with around 88% observed a single time. The TCR was taken from a person between 18 and 59 years old who received the Ad26.COV2.S COVID-19 vaccine or a placebo. The sample here was peripheral blood, taken in a trial of Ad26.COV2.S vaccine versus placebo. V gene TRBV28 combines with J gene TRBJ1-2; TRBD1 is a possible D gene (5 bases). The CDR3 is CASRDLVFGYTF. CDR3 DNA sequence: TGTGCCAGCCGGGACTTGGTTTTTGGCTACACCTTC.